The 8 T cell receptor beta chains presented below share a single source sample, sequenced in a study of shared clonotypes between healthy human individuals. The protocol was immunoSEQ multiplex PCR, while the TCRdb copy is restricted to in-frame clones and leaves out a portion. The table has about 2,100,000 clones, about 92% seen once; the top ten hold under 2%. CD45RO-negative CD8 cells positively selected for CCR7 made up the naive population, which excluded terminally differentiated effector memory CD45RA+ cells. The sequencing sample was made of naive CD8+ T cells from PBMCs. The source of these receptors is a man younger than 35 in good health. Some clones in this sample may be carry-over from other donors' samples.

This chain uses TRBV27 with TRBJ2-1; D may match TRBD1 or TRBD2 (5 bases each). Trimming took off 6 bases at V and 6 bases at J, with 18 bases between the two ends. The CDR3 runs to 15 residues. Per the germline V gene, CDR1 is MNHEY and CDR2 is SMNVEV (reference sequence). The CDR3 nucleotides read TGTGCCAGCAGCCAAACTAGGTGGGGCGTCAATGAGCAGTTCTTC. Protein product: CASSQTRWGVNEQFF.

This chain uses TRBV19 with TRBJ2-7; D is unresolved. CDR1 LNHDA and CDR2 SQIVND come from the germline V gene (reference sequence). V was shortened by 3 bases and J by 4 bases, with 13 bases between the two germline ends. The length of the CDR3 is 14 residues. In nucleotides, the CDR3 is TGTGCCAGTAGTATCGAAGCAAGCAGGTACGAGCAGTACTTC. It is translated as CASSIEASRYEQYF.

The gene calls are TRBV4-2 and TRBJ2-1; 7 bases are shared with TRBD1. J lost 0 bases, V lost 1 base, and 3 bases had no gene match. The CDR3 is 16 residues long. CDR1 and CDR2 from the germline V gene are LGHNA and YNFKEQ. In DNA, the CDR3 is TGTGCCAGCAGCCAAGCCGGGACAGTCTCCTACAATGAGCAGTTCTTC. Its protein is CASSQAGTVSYNEQFF.

This clone was recorded only once. The CDR3 bases are TGTGCCAGCAGTTACCCGGGCCATGAGCAGTTCTTC. This translates into CASSYPGHEQFF. The gene calls are TRBV6-6 and TRBJ2-1; D gene unclear. Germline CDR1 MNHNY, CDR2 SVGAGI (reference sequence). The V and J ends lost 2 bases and 8 bases respectively, with 7 bases between them. The CDR3 runs to 12 residues.

The V call is TRBV30, the J call TRBJ2-1; D not certain. This CDR3 has 13 amino acids. V was clipped by 0 bases and J by 7 bases, with 10 bases between them. The germline V gene encodes CDR1 GTSNPN and CDR2 SVGIG (reference sequence). CDR3 in DNA: TGTGCCTGGAGTGTCGGTTCGGAGAATGAGCAGTTCTTC. Amino acid sequence: CAWSVGSENEQFF.

V usage is TRBV27 and J usage is TRBJ2-7; D call uncertain. Germline CDR1 MNHEY, CDR2 SMNVEV (reference sequence). Trimming cost V 5 bases and J 1 base, with 9 bases left between them. This CDR3 spans 13 amino acids. The CDR3 nucleotides read TGTGCCAGCAGTACACTGGGGTCCTACGAGCAGTACTTC. Its protein product is CASSTLGSYEQYF.

The V gene is TRBV7-8, the J gene TRBJ2-3, with D perhaps TRBD1 (5 bases). In germline, CDR1 is SGHVS, CDR2 FQNEAQ. The V end lost 1 base, the J end lost 0 bases, and 14 bases lay between the germline ends. The CDR3 runs to 17 residues. CDR3 in amino acids: CASSLDRKGASTDTQYF. The CDR3, as DNA: TGTGCCAGCAGCTTAGATCGAAAAGGGGCTAGCACAGATACGCAGTATTTT.

The chain links TRBV5-6 to TRBJ2-4, with 9 nucleotides matching TRBD1. Germline CDR1 reads SGHDT; CDR2 reads YYEEEE. The CDR3 extends over 18 amino acids. Losses at the gene ends were 2 bases for V and 0 bases for J; bases not matched to a gene: 9. CDR3 nucleotide sequence: TGTGCCAGCAGCTTATCGGACAGGGGTACCGAAGCCAAAAACATTCAGTACTTC. Amino acids: CASSLSDRGTEAKNIQYF.